These 28 T cell receptor beta chains originate from one sample sequenced in a study of T cell repertoires in cytomegalovirus infection. TCRdb re-called the reads through MiXCR, storing one row per CDR3 protein. The repertoire has just under 500,000 distinct CDR3 sequences, 25% to 35% of them found once; the top ten carry roughly 17%. No cognate antigen is known for these TCRs. The sample consisted of cultured PBMCs, taken from culture after CMV antigen stimulation. Source of these receptors: a human donor in good health (CMV status not recorded). Some clones in this sample may be carry-over from other donors' samples.

The V gene is TRBV19, the J gene TRBJ2-3, with D maybe TRBD2 (5 bases). There are 13 residues in the CDR3. Trimming left V 5 bases short and J 14 bases short, with 20 bases between. Germline CDR1 and CDR2: LNHDA and SQIVND (reference sequence). CDR3 DNA sequence: TGTGCCAGTAGTCCTTCGGCGTCGGGATTACCGTATTTT. Its translation: CASSPSASGLPYF.

The chain is built from TRBV12-3 or TRBV12-4 and TRBJ2-2, with D tentatively TRBD1 or TRBD2 (6 bases each). V shed 3 bases and J shed 3 bases, with 17 bases lying between them. This CDR3 is 17 amino acids long. The CDR3 DNA reads TGTGCCAGCAGTTTCAATTCCGGGGGCGATTACACCGGGGAGCTGTTTTTT. This translates into CASSFNSGGDYTGELFF.

The chain employs TRBV27 and TRBJ2-3; the match to TRBD1 covers 9 bases. V lost 5 bases and J lost 1; bases outside the gene matches: 7. Germline loops: CDR1 MNHEY, CDR2 SMNVEV (reference sequence). The CDR3 consists of 16 residues. CDR3 in amino acids: CASSVGQGGGTDTQYF. The CDR3 DNA sequence: TGTGCCAGCAGTGTGGGACAGGGTGGGGGCACAGATACGCAGTATTTT.

The genes are TRBV5-1 and TRBJ2-1, with TRBD2 identical over 7 bases. This CDR3 comprises 15 residues. Trimming cost V 4 bases and J 10 bases; bases outside gene matches: 14. CDR1 is SGHRS, CDR2 YFSETQ, per germline. CDR3 protein: CASSGLAALREEQFF. CDR3 in DNA: TGCGCCAGCAGCGGTCTAGCGGCCCTAAGGGAGGAGCAGTTCTTC.

V is TRBV6-5 and J is TRBJ2-1; 8 nucleotides match TRBD2. V gave up 6 bases and J gave up 9 bases; unmatched junction bases: 13. The length of the CDR3 is 15 residues. The germline CDR1 and CDR2 sequences are MNHEY and SVGAGI. The CDR3 DNA sequence: TGTGCCAGCAGCCCGCCCAGCGGGAGAGGAAGTGAGCAGTTCTTC. It yields the protein CASSPPSGRGSEQFF.

This CDR3 reads CSARDRSGTLNEQFF. CDR3 nucleotide sequence: TGCAGTGCTAGAGATCGTAGCGGGACCCTAAATGAGCAGTTCTTC. The gene calls are TRBV20-1 and TRBJ2-1; 8 bases fit TRBD2. With 0 bases clipped from V and 7 bases from J, the junction kept 8 bases outside the gene matches. CDR1 is DFQATT, CDR2 SNEGSKA, per germline (reference sequence). The CDR3 has 15 residues.

There are a few counts of this clonotype. This chain uses TRBV7-9 with TRBJ2-7, with D tentatively TRBD1 or TRBD2 (6 bases each). Trimming took 6 bases from V and 11 from J, leaving 17 bases between them. The CDR3 consists of 12 residues. The germline V gene encodes CDR1 SEHNR and CDR2 FQNEAQ (reference sequence). The CDR3 region is CASRQTPGEEYF. In DNA, the CDR3 is TGTGCCAGCAGACAGACCCCAGGGGAGGAGTACTTC.

This clonotype was found many times. V is TRBV19 and J is TRBJ2-3; 8 bases map to TRBD2. CDR3 size: 16 residues. V lost 1 base, J lost 2 bases, and 5 bases stayed unmatched. CDR1 and CDR2 (germline): LNHDA, SQIVND (reference sequence). The CDR3 coding sequence is TGTGCCAGTAGTATAGTGTGGACTAGCCCCACAGATACGCAGTATTTT. It specifies CASSIVWTSPTDTQYF.

This clonotype was recorded many times. The chain carries TRBV18 and TRBJ1-5; D is unclear. Germline V gene lookup returns CDR1 KGHSH and CDR2 LQKENI. This CDR3 region has 13 residues. Trimming cost V 2 bases and J 5 bases, with 7 bases left between them. The CDR3 bases are TGTGCCAGCTCACCATCTCGGGATCAGCCCCAGCATTTT. Protein product: CASSPSRDQPQHF. Full variable domain (rest looked up from reference TRBV18 and TRBJ1-5): NAGVMQNPRHLVRRRGQEARLRCSPMKGHSHVYWYRQLPEEGLKFMVYLQKENIIDESGMPKERFSAEFPKEGPSILRIQQVVRGDSAAYFCASSPSRDQPQHFGDGTRLSIL.

This clonotype was recorded once. The chain joins TRBV19 to TRBJ1-1; D gene unclear. The CDR3 consists of 12 residues. The germline gives CDR1 LNHDA, CDR2 SQIVND (reference sequence). V lost 10 bases and J lost 4, with 13 bases in between. The CDR3 protein is CATTRLSTEAFF. The CDR3 region has the DNA TGTGCCACAACCAGACTGAGCACTGAAGCTTTCTTT.

The gene calls are TRBV20-1 and TRBJ2-3; 7 bases are shared with TRBD2. The CDR3 spans 13 residues. Germline assignment: CDR1 DFQATT and CDR2 SNEGSKA (reference sequence). The CDR3 DNA reads as TGCAGCCGATTGGACGGGGGGACAGATACGCAGTATTTT. Protein sequence: CSRLDGGTDTQYF.

The chain carries TRBV7-8 and TRBJ2-3, with 8 bases aligning to TRBD2. The V gene end was trimmed by 1 base and the J gene end by 5 bases; junction bases not matched to a gene: 11. Per the germline V gene, CDR1 is SGHVS and CDR2 is FQNEAQ. This CDR3 is 17 amino acids long. The CDR3 DNA follows: TGTGCCAGCAGCTTAGGTCTGGTCGGGAGGGCGGGAGATACGCAGTATTTT. Protein product: CASSLGLVGRAGDTQYF.

This sequence joins TRBV29-1 and TRBJ2-7, with no clear D. The V and J ends lost 7 bases and 5 bases respectively, with 21 bases between them. Germline CDR1 reads SQVTM; CDR2 reads ANQGSEA. The CDR3 extends over 14 amino acids. The CDR3 here is CSAPFRVGPDEQYV. The CDR3 nucleotides read TGCAGCGCTCCCTTTAGGGTAGGGCCGGACGAGCAGTACGTC.

The chain combines TRBV11-2 with TRBJ2-5; D call uncertain. The V gene lost 3 bases and the J gene lost 4 bases, with 12 bases spanning the gap. This CDR3 is 14 amino acids long. In germline, CDR1 is SGHAT, CDR2 FQNNGV. CDR3 region: CASSFQSAGETQYF. In DNA, the CDR3 is TGTGCCAGCAGCTTTCAAAGCGCAGGAGAGACCCAGTACTTC.

Only a few counts were recorded for this clonotype. The chain is built from TRBV12-3 or TRBV12-4 and TRBJ2-5; 12 bases match TRBD2. The CDR3 is 17 amino acids. V gave up 3 bases and J gave up 7 bases; unmatched junction bases: 12. Written as DNA, the CDR3 is TGTGCCAGCAGTTTCCAGCTAGCGGGAGGGCAACGCGGGACCCAGTACTTC. It is translated as CASSFQLAGGQRGTQYF.

This rearrangement joins TRBV7-2 to TRBJ1-2; the D gene is possibly TRBD1 (6 bases). Germline CDR1 reads SGHTA; CDR2 reads FQGNSA. This CDR3 spans 15 amino acids. V was trimmed by 4 bases and J by 3 bases, leaving 15 bases between them. The DNA of the CDR3 is TGTGCCAGCAGCTCCTACACAGGGTGGGACTATGGCTACACCTTC. Translation gives CASSSYTGWDYGYTF.

This clonotype was recorded many times. This chain connects TRBV7-2 to TRBJ1-5; 10 positions match TRBD1. This CDR3 region has 16 residues. CDR1 SGHTA and CDR2 FQGNSA come from the germline V gene. With V trimmed by 0 bases and J by 3 bases, 2 bases remained unmatched. In DNA, the CDR3 is TGTGCCAGCAGCTTAGCGGGGACAGGGGTCAATCAGCCCCAGCATTTT. Its protein is CASSLAGTGVNQPQHF.

This clonotype was found a few times. This sequence joins TRBV18 and TRBJ1-5; no firm D call. V lost 0 bases and J lost 5, with 2 bases in between. Per the germline V gene, CDR1 is KGHSH and CDR2 is LQKENI. The CDR3 covers 12 residues. CDR3 sequence reads: CASSPPDQPQHF. The CDR3 nucleotides are TGTGCCAGCTCACCACCGGATCAGCCCCAGCATTTT. Full variable domain (rest looked up from reference TRBV18 and TRBJ1-5): NAGVMQNPRHLVRRRGQEARLRCSPMKGHSHVYWYRQLPEEGLKFMVYLQKENIIDESGMPKERFSAEFPKEGPSILRIQQVVRGDSAAYFCASSPPDQPQHFGDGTRLSIL.

The chain links TRBV28 to TRBJ2-1; TRBD1 matches 9 bases. J gave up 5 bases and V 4 bases, and 9 bases lay outside the gene matches. This CDR3 has 16 amino acids. Germline CDR1 and CDR2: MDHEN and SYDVKM. The CDR3 protein is CASSSPGQGNDNEQFF. In DNA, the CDR3 is TGTGCCAGCAGTTCCCCCGGACAGGGGAACGACAATGAGCAGTTCTTC.

This clonotype was recorded at least ten times. This chain joins TRBV7-2 and TRBJ2-3; D remains ambiguous. Germline assignment: CDR1 SGHTA and CDR2 FQGNSA. Trimming removed 3 bases at V and 0 bases at J, with 13 bases between. This CDR3 contains 16 residues. The CDR3 reads CASSFDIALSTDTQYF. CDR3 DNA: TGTGCCAGCAGCTTTGATATAGCCCTTAGCACAGATACGCAGTATTTT. The full variable domain, its missing parts supplied by reference TRBV7-2 and TRBJ2-3, is GAGVSQSPSNKVTEKGKDVELRCDPISGHTALYWYRQSLGQGLEFLIYFQGNSAPDKSGLPSDRFSAERTGGSVSTLTIQRTQQEDSAVYLCASSFDIALSTDTQYFGPGTRLTVL.

This clonotype was observed a few times. The chain carries TRBV4-1 and TRBJ2-7, with a tentative D call TRBD2 (6 bases). The CDR3 covers 14 residues. Trimming pared 0 bases from V and 3 bases from J, leaving 9 bases between. Germline CDR1 and CDR2: MGHRA and YSYEKL. In nucleotides, the CDR3 is TGCGCCAGCAGCCAAGATGCGGGGATCTACGAGCAGTACGTC. Encoded protein: CASSQDAGIYEQYV.

J is TRBJ2-2 and V is TRBV6-5, with 8 bases lining up with TRBD2. V lost 2 bases to trimming and J lost 5 bases; unmatched junction nucleotides: 4. Germline V gene lookup returns CDR1 MNHEY and CDR2 SVGAGI. The CDR3 contains 15 residues. The CDR3 DNA reads as TGTGCCAGCAGTTACGTACCTAGCGGGACCGGGGAGCTGTTTTTT. This gives the protein CASSYVPSGTGELFF.

This clonotype has just a few counts. J is TRBJ2-2 and V is TRBV4-3, with 8 bases matching TRBD2. CDR1 and CDR2 (germline): LGHNA, YSLEER. Trimming cost V 0 bases and J 4 bases; bases outside gene matches: 13. The length of the CDR3 is 19 residues. The CDR3 DNA reads TGCGCCAGCAGCCAAGATCCTCCCCTGGGGACTAGATTCACCGGGGAGCTGTTTTTT. Translated, it gives CASSQDPPLGTRFTGELFF.

The chain links TRBV29-1 to TRBJ1-3, with 7 bases fitting TRBD1. This CDR3 has 14 amino acids. Germline V gene lookup returns CDR1 SQVTM and CDR2 ANQGSEA. The V segment lost 4 bases and the J segment 2 bases; nucleotides outside the gene matches: 5. The CDR3 loop reads CSVVDRRAGNTIYF. The CDR3 region has the DNA TGCAGCGTTGTGGACAGGAGAGCTGGAAACACCATATATTTT.

The V and J genes are TRBV29-1 and TRBJ2-7; 10 bases are a match to TRBD1. CDR1 is SQVTM, CDR2 ANQGSEA, per germline. Germline trimming cut 1 base from V and 3 bases from J; bases unmatched to any gene: 9. The CDR3 covers 16 residues. The CDR3 protein is CSVEVLMTGGFYEQYF. DNA for the CDR3: TGCAGCGTTGAAGTCCTGATGACAGGGGGCTTCTACGAGCAGTACTTC.

The rearrangement joins TRBV27 to TRBJ2-1; 12 bases align to TRBD1. Germline CDR1 reads MNHEY; CDR2 reads SMNVEV (reference sequence). CDR3 length: 15 amino acids. Losses at the gene ends were 5 bases for V and 8 bases for J; bases not matched to a gene: 7. In DNA form, the CDR3 reads TGTGCCAGCAGTCCCCGGGACAGGGGGCACGATGAGCAGTTCTTC. It translates to CASSPRDRGHDEQFF.

This chain links TRBV19 with TRBJ2-1, with TRBD2 as a possible D gene (6 bases). The CDR3 sequence is 14 residues long. CDR1 is LNHDA, CDR2 SQIVND, per germline (reference sequence). Trimming stripped 7 bases from V and 2 bases from J, with 12 bases between. CDR3 coding DNA: TGTGCCAGTACAGGAGGGTGGACCTACAATGAGCAGTTCTTC. The encoded protein is CASTGGWTYNEQFF.

The chain links TRBV19 to TRBJ1-2; D gene uncertain. The germline V gene encodes CDR1 LNHDA and CDR2 SQIVND (reference sequence). The CDR3 length is 13 residues. V lost 7 bases and J lost 7, with 16 bases in between. The CDR3 DNA reads TGTGCCAGTAAACCCCCAAAAGATGGTGGCTACACCTTC. This sequence encodes CASKPPKDGGYTF.